The clone carrying this T cell receptor beta chain came up a few times. Antigen unknown. This sample is part of a study of graft-versus-host responses after intestinal transplantation. Study overall: Anti-thymocyte globulin induction preceded about 3 years of tacrolimus and steroid maintenance in all recipients. Findings and limits, study-wide: When patients had graft-donor T cell macrochimerism, their allografts held high graft-versus-host to host-versus-graft clonal ratios. Early after transplant, HvG declines were associated with peak levels of circulating GvH clones.

CDR3 length: 14 amino acids. Germline V gives CDR1 LNHDA, CDR2 SQIVND (reference sequence). V gave up 1 base and J gave up 5 bases, with 11 bases separating them. Some clones are missing from TCRdb's copy, which holds only in-frame ones; the method was immunoSEQ multiplex PCR. Of roughly 120,000 clones listed, around 94% were seen once; the top ten hold less than 1.5%. This rearrangement joins TRBV19 to TRBJ1-1, with D possibly TRBD1 on 6 matching bases. The input for sequencing was unstimulated CD8+ T cells sorted from spleen or lymph node cells, taken before transplant. The TCR was taken from a human donor who was the organ donor for an intestinal transplant. CDR3 sequence reads: CASSIGVGGTEAFF. The CDR3 bases are TGTGCCAGTAGTATAGGTGTAGGGGGGACTGAAGCTTTCTTT.